The clone carrying this T cell receptor beta chain came up a few times. TCRdb itself ran the 5' RACE reads through MiXCR, one entry per CDR3 protein. The profile covers some 100,000 distinct CDR3 sequences, with 11% appearing a single time and 40% taken by the ten largest. This entry belongs to a study of T-cell memory formation after mild COVID-19. The wider study: Largely, the TCR clusters proved donor specific.

Germline V gene data show CDR1 as SGDLS and CDR2 as YYNGEE. The CDR3 sequence is 16 residues long. Trimming cost V 0 bases and J 3 bases, with 12 bases left between them. The sequence derives from a man younger than 35 who had mild COVID-19 (a few samples of this study predate the infection). Cell type and time point are not known. Sequenced: PBMCs or a T cell subset sorted from them (not recorded which). The V and J genes are TRBV9 and TRBJ2-2, with D hard to call. CDR3 in amino acids: CASSVAGVAYTGELFF. The DNA for the CDR3 is TGTGCCAGCAGCGTAGCTGGGGTAGCTTACACCGGGGAGCTGTTTTTT.